The 20 T cell receptor beta chains presented below share a single source sample, sequenced in a study of T cell clonotyping in hematopoietic cell transplantation. Described time point: recipient sample about 28 days before transplant, after cytoreduction. Method: immunoSEQ multiplex PCR; TCRdb's copy keeps in-frame clones and lacks some. The sample holds under 45,000 clones; roughly 94% are singletons and the top ten take around 1.5%. Sequencing was performed on peripheral blood mononuclear cells, taken before stem cell transplant. These receptors all come from a man in his forties with chronic myeloid leukemia. Some clones in this sample may be carry-over from other donors' samples.

The V and J genes are TRBV5-1 and TRBJ1-1; D not resolved. Per the germline V gene, CDR1 is SGHRS and CDR2 is YFSETQ. This CDR3 is 14 amino acids long. With 2 bases removed from V and 2 bases from J, the gap between germline ends came to 10 bases. The CDR3 DNA reads as TGCGCCAGCAGCTTTCTAAGTCGTAACACTGAAGCTTTCTTT. Translated: CASSFLSRNTEAFF.

This chain uses TRBV19 with TRBJ1-2, with D possibly being TRBD1 (5 bases). The length of the CDR3 is 14 residues. Germline V gene lookup returns CDR1 LNHDA and CDR2 SQIVND (reference sequence). V lost 6 bases and J lost 5, with 16 bases in between. The CDR3 loop reads CASRRGGSLYGYTF. The CDR3 region has the DNA TGTGCCAGTAGACGGGGGGGTTCCTTGTATGGCTACACCTTC.

The chain uses TRBV4-3 and TRBJ1-2; possibly TRBD1 for D (5 bases). This CDR3 region has 17 residues. Between the trimmed V and J ends, which lost 0 bases and 3 bases, there was a span of 17 bases. Germline-derived CDR1 and CDR2 are LGHNA and YSLEER. CDR3 region: CASSQDLTRQRHYGYTF. DNA for the CDR3: TGCGCCAGCAGCCAAGATCTTACTAGACAGCGGCACTATGGCTACACCTTC.

The chain combines TRBV2 with TRBJ1-1; D gene unclear. Trimming left V 6 bases short and J 4 bases short, with 6 bases between. Germline-derived CDR1 and CDR2 are SNHLY and FYNNEI. This CDR3 has 11 residues. The CDR3 nucleotides are TGTGCCAGCAGCGTTATCACTGAAGCTTTCTTT. Protein: CASSVITEAFF.

This chain joins TRBV23-1 and TRBJ2-6; the match to TRBD2 covers 8 bases. TRBV23-1 is annotated as an ORF whose role is uncertain. The trim removed 1 base at V and 0 bases at J, leaving 5 bases unmatched. The CDR3 has 18 amino acids. For the CDR3, the DNA is TGCGCCAGCAGTCAATGGGACCGGGGGGGCTCTGGGGCCAACGTCCTGACTTTC. Amino acids: CASSQWDRGGSGANVLTF.

The gene calls are TRBV30 and TRBJ1-1; 11 positions agree with TRBD1. The CDR3 loop spans 15 amino acids. The germline gives CDR1 GTSNPN, CDR2 SVGIG (reference sequence). Losses at the gene ends were 1 base for V and 6 bases for J; bases not matched to a gene: 7. The CDR3 reads CAWSGTGGYYSEAFF. DNA of the CDR3: TGTGCCTGGAGTGGGACAGGGGGCTATTATTCTGAAGCTTTCTTT.

This chain connects TRBV5-6 to TRBJ2-7, with D tentatively TRBD2 (5 bases). Trimming left V 1 base short and J 6 bases short, with 14 bases between. CDR3 size: 14 residues. Germline-derived CDR1 and CDR2 are SGHDT and YYEEEE. The CDR3 nucleotides are TGTGCCAGCAGCTTGAGAGGGCCGGGTGTCGAGCAGTACTTC. Translated: CASSLRGPGVEQYF.

The chain recombines TRBV7-2 with TRBJ2-3; 9 bases map to TRBD1. Per germline, CDR1 SGHTA and CDR2 FQGNSA. The junction had 8 bases not matched to a gene; V was cut back by 5 bases and J by 2 bases. The CDR3 loop spans 16 amino acids. The CDR3 protein is CASSKATGGFTDTQYF. The CDR3 DNA follows: TGTGCCAGCAGCAAAGCCACAGGGGGCTTCACAGATACGCAGTATTTT.

The chain combines TRBV28 with TRBJ1-6; D not certain. CDR1 and CDR2 from the germline V gene are MDHEN and SYDVKM. The V end was cut by 3 bases, the J end by 5 bases, with 8 bases between. The CDR3 length is 14 residues. The CDR3 nucleotides are TGTGCCAGCAGTTTGATGGTCGATAATTCACCCCTCCACTTT. Amino acid sequence: CASSLMVDNSPLHF.

The chain joins TRBV11-2 to TRBJ2-2; D gene unclear. Germline lookup yields CDR1 SGHAT and CDR2 FQNNGV. With 7 bases removed from V and 6 bases from J, the gap between germline ends came to 9 bases. This CDR3 is built from 12 residues. The CDR3, as DNA: TGTGCCAGCAAGAGGAAGGCCGGGGAGCTGTTTTTT. Protein sequence: CASKRKAGELFF.

V gene TRBV6-5 combines with J gene TRBJ1-1; D may be TRBD1 (5 bases). The CDR3 consists of 15 residues. CDR1 MNHEY and CDR2 SVGAGI come from the germline V gene. V was clipped by 5 bases and J by 1 base, with 14 bases between them. Written as DNA, the CDR3 is TGTGCCAGCAGTAAGCCGGGACTCCAGAACACTGAAGCTTTCTTT. Translation gives CASSKPGLQNTEAFF.

The genes are TRBV6-6 and TRBJ2-3, with 8 positions matching TRBD1. V dropped 6 bases and J dropped 5; count of bases not matched to a gene: 10. This CDR3 is built from 15 residues. Germline loops: CDR1 MNHNY, CDR2 SVGAGI (reference sequence). CDR3 sequence: CASRLTGDDEDTQYF. DNA of the CDR3: TGTGCCAGCAGGCTGACAGGGGACGACGAAGATACGCAGTATTTT.

J is TRBJ2-3 and V is TRBV5-1, with D possibly called TRBD1 or TRBD2 (5 bases each). The CDR3 is 14 amino acids. The V gene lost 0 bases and the J gene lost 3 bases, with 8 bases spanning the gap. The germline CDR1 and CDR2 sequences are SGHRS and YFSETQ. CDR3 sequence reads: CASSLGGDTDTQYF. CDR3 nucleotide sequence: TGCGCCAGCAGCTTGGGAGGGGATACAGATACGCAGTATTTT.

J is TRBJ1-6 and V is TRBV11-2; the match to TRBD1 covers 7 bases. This CDR3 has 14 amino acids. Germline V gene data show CDR1 as SGHAT and CDR2 as FQNNGV. The V and J ends lost 4 bases and 7 bases, in that order; junction bases with no gene match: 4. The CDR3 DNA is TGTGCCAGCAGCTGGGACAGATCGAATTCACCCCTCCACTTT. Its protein is CASSWDRSNSPLHF.

The V gene is TRBV5-1, the J gene TRBJ1-2, with D tentatively TRBD1 (5 bases). V was pared by 1 base and J by 1 base, with 5 bases between. CDR3 length: 13 residues. Germline V lookup: CDR1 SGHRS, CDR2 YFSETQ. CDR3 nucleotide sequence: TGCGCCAGCAGCTTGCAGGGTAACTATGGCTACACCTTC. This translates into CASSLQGNYGYTF.

This chain connects TRBV19 to TRBJ1-2; 7 bases are shared with TRBD1. CDR1 and CDR2 (germline): LNHDA, SQIVND (reference sequence). This CDR3 region has 13 residues. Trimming cost V 9 bases and J 3 bases; bases outside gene matches: 7. DNA of the CDR3: TGTGCCAGCCAGGGGGGCAACTACTATGGCTACACCTTC. As protein: CASQGGNYYGYTF.

J is TRBJ2-7 and V is TRBV6-6; the match to TRBD2 covers 9 bases. There are 13 residues in the CDR3. Germline loops: CDR1 MNHNY, CDR2 SVGAGI (reference sequence). J gave up 2 bases and V 8 bases, and 4 bases lay outside the gene matches. DNA for the CDR3: TGTGCCAGCTTAGCGGGGGACACCTACGAGCAGTACTTC. Translated: CASLAGDTYEQYF.

V usage is TRBV11-1 and J usage is TRBJ2-3, with TRBD2 matching 11 bases. The CDR3 contains 16 residues. V shed 1 base, J shed 4 bases, and the junction held 4 bases outside the gene matches. CDR1 and CDR2 from the germline V gene are SGHAT and FQDESV (reference sequence). CDR3 DNA sequence: TGTGCCAGCAGCTTAGAAACTAGCGGGGGAGCAGATACGCAGTATTTT. Protein sequence: CASSLETSGGADTQYF.

The V call is TRBV6-4, the J call TRBJ2-3; 11 positions match TRBD2. There are 15 residues in the CDR3. Trimming removed 6 bases from V and 3 bases from J; junction bases left unmatched: 5. Germline V lookup: CDR1 MRHNA, CDR2 SNTAGT. The CDR3 loop reads CASSVLAGETDTQYF. CDR3 DNA: TGTGCCAGCAGCGTACTAGCGGGGGAGACAGATACGCAGTATTTT.

This sequence joins TRBV18 and TRBJ1-1; TRBD1 might be the D (5 bases). Germline CDR1 is KGHSH and CDR2 is LQKENI. The CDR3 covers 14 residues. Trimming removed 6 bases at V and 2 bases at J, with 13 bases between. As DNA, the CDR3 is TGTGCCAGCTCCCCGCGGGACTCAAACACTGAAGCTTTCTTT. Its protein is CASSPRDSNTEAFF.